This is a list of T cell receptor beta chains from one sample in a study of blood T cell repertoires in COVID-19. Data came from immunoSEQ multiplex PCR; TCRdb stores just in-frame clones and leaves some out. The sample has about 170,000 clones, around 81% seen once. The sample consisted of peripheral blood. Receptor source: a man between 65 and 79 years old with active or convalescent COVID-19. Each CDR3 is given with its conserved first and last residue. D genes are given only for firm matches. Some rows have no size entry. The others give once, few or many, or a class for an expanded clone.

14	TRBJ1-1	-	TRBV5-1	-	TGCGCCAGCAGCTTGGTACGGGAGAACACTGAAGCTTTCTTT	CASSLVRENTEAFF
15	TRBJ2-1	TRBD2	TRBV11-3	-	TGTGCCAGCAGCTCCGGGACTAGCGGGTACAATGAGCAGTTCTTC	CASSSGTSGYNEQFF
17	TRBJ2-2	TRBD2	TRBV6-4	-	TGTGCCAGCAGTGACCCTCCTAGCGGGACCAACACCGGGGAGCTGTTTTTT	CASSDPPSGTNTGELFF
16	TRBJ2-6	TRBD2	TRBV10-2	once	TGCGCCAGCAGTGAGTTAGCGGGAGCTGGGGCCAACGTCCTGACTTTC	CASSELAGAGANVLTF
15	TRBJ1-5	TRBD1	TRBV19	-	TGTGCCAGTAGTATACTCGGGACAGGGGATCAGCCCCAGCATTTT	CASSILGTGDQPQHF
14	TRBJ1-2	-	TRBV11-2	few	TGTGCCAGCAGCTTATTCCGGGAATTATATGGCTACACCTTC	CASSLFRELYGYTF
12	TRBJ1-2	TRBD1	TRBV2	once	TGTGCCAGCAGTCCGACAGGGTTTGGCTACACCTTC	CASSPTGFGYTF
16	TRBJ1-5	-	TRBV13	-	TGTGCCAGCACCCGTGGGGGGGCCTATAGCAATCAGCCCCAGCATTTT	CASTRGGAYSNQPQHF
14	TRBJ2-2	-	TRBV30	-	TGTGCCTGGAGCGGGGCGGGACCGTCCGGGGAGCTGTTTTTT	CAWSGAGPSGELFF
18	TRBJ1-5	-	TRBV19	once	TGTGCCAGTAGTATCGGTCAGGGCCCTCGGGGGAGCAATCAGCCCCAGCATTTT	CASSIGQGPRGSNQPQHF
15	TRBJ1-4	TRBD1	TRBV6-5	-	TGTGCCAGCAGTCCGTGGGACAGAAATAATGAAAAACTGTTTTTT	CASSPWDRNNEKLFF
17	TRBJ1-1	TRBD1	TRBV13	-	TGTGCCAGCAGCTTAGCCCCCGGACAGGGGCGAACAACTTTAGCTTTCTTT	CASSLAPGQGRTTLAFF
20	TRBJ2-7	-	TRBV21-1	-	TGTGCCAGCAGCAAAGTGCGGGCCACGAGGACAGGGAGAAGAAGGCACGAGCAGTACTTC	CASSKVRATRTGRRRHEQYF
14	TRBJ1-2	TRBD1	TRBV7-8	-	TGTGCCAGCAGCTGGACCGGGACAGGGCATGGCTACACCTTC	CASSWTGTGHGYTF
14	TRBJ2-3	TRBD2	TRBV9	few	TGTGCCAGCAGCGCCGGGAGGAGCACAGATACGCAGTATTTT	CASSAGRSTDTQYF
14	TRBJ1-1	-	TRBV7-2	-	TGTGCCAGCAGCTTTTCGGGACTCATGACTGAAGCTTTCTTT	CASSFSGLMTEAFF
13	TRBJ2-3	-	TRBV9	-	TGTGCCAGCAGTCGGGGGATGACAGATACGCAGTATTTT	CASSRGMTDTQYF
16	TRBJ2-1	-	TRBV19	once	TGTGCCAGTAGTAGGCTGAATCAGGGGATCTACAATGAGCAGTTCTTC	CASSRLNQGIYNEQFF
14	TRBJ1-6	-	TRBV5-1	-	TGCGCCAGCAGCTTGCAGGGCTATAATTCACCCCTCCACTTT	CASSLQGYNSPLHF
16	TRBJ2-7	-	TRBV18	many	TGTGCCAGCTCACCACGAGACCCGTGGAGCTCCTACGAGCAGTACTTC	CASSPRDPWSSYEQYF
17	TRBJ2-7	TRBD2	TRBV25-1	-	TGTGCCAGCAGTGAGCCCTCCCCTAGCGGGGTAACCTACGAGCAGTACTTC	CASSEPSPSGVTYEQYF
15	TRBJ2-7	TRBD1	TRBV7-6	-	TGTGCCAGCAGCTTGACCGGGACAGGGTTCTACGAGCAGTACTTC	CASSLTGTGFYEQYF
17	TRBJ2-2	TRBD2	TRBV9	-	TGTGCCAGCAGCGTGGGAATAGCGGGAGGTAACACCGGGGAGCTGTTTTTT	CASSVGIAGGNTGELFF
16	TRBJ1-3	TRBD1	TRBV5-1	-	TGCGCCAGCAGCTTGGCGACAGGGGCCTCTGGAAACACCATATATTTT	CASSLATGASGNTIYF
14	TRBJ2-1	TRBD1	TRBV7-2	-	TGTGCCAGCAGCTTAGGGACAGGGTCCAATGAGCAGTTCTTC	CASSLGTGSNEQFF
15	TRBJ2-7	TRBD1	TRBV27	-	TGTGCCAGCAGTCCCGGACAGGGGCGCCCCCACGAGCAGTACTTC	CASSPGQGRPHEQYF
14	TRBJ1-2	-	TRBV7-2	-	TGTGCCAGCAGCTCACGGCCGGAGGGGTTTGGCTACACCTTC	CASSSRPEGFGYTF
14	TRBJ1-1	-	TRBV11-2	few	TGTGCCAGCAGCATAACGGGGGTGAACACTGAAGCTTTCTTT	CASSITGVNTEAFF
16	TRBJ2-2	TRBD1	TRBV6-2/TRBV6-3	-	TGTGCCAGCAGTTACTTGACAGGGAAGGGCACCGGGGAGCTGTTTTTT	CASSYLTGKGTGELFF
15	TRBJ2-3	TRBD2	TRBV14	-	TGTGCCAGCAGTCAAGGACGGGGGGGCATAGATACGCAGTATTTT	CASSQGRGGIDTQYF
14	TRBJ1-2	-	TRBV6-1	once	TGTGCCAGCAGTGAAGGGGGCAGTGCTCTGGGCTACACCTTC	CASSEGGSALGYTF
16	TRBJ1-1	TRBD1	TRBV2	-	TGTGCCAGCAGTGCACAGGGACAGGGGGCCGGGACTGAAGCTTTCTTT	CASSAQGQGAGTEAFF
15	TRBJ2-6	-	TRBV5-1	once	TGCGCCAGCAACACAGGGAACTCTGGGGCCAACGTCCTGACTTTC	CASNTGNSGANVLTF